These 15 T cell receptor beta chains share one sample of origin, sequenced in a study of cytomegalovirus exposure and HLA in healthy donors. With 60 Vbeta and 13 Jbeta primers, the PCR was carried out. The data were produced by immunoSEQ multiplex PCR, yet TCRdb's version contains in-frame clones alone and is incomplete. The table shows nearly 110,000 clones, with roughly 82% occurring only once. Sequenced sample: PBMCs. These receptors all come from a male donor in good health and CMV-seropositive.

The CDR3 region has the DNA TGCGCCAGCAGCGGATTCTGGACAGTCCCCACATACGAGCAGTACTTC. It encodes CASSGFWTVPTYEQYF. The genes are TRBV5-1 and TRBJ2-7; the D gene is possibly TRBD1 (6 bases). V was pared by 4 bases and J by 4 bases, with 21 bases between. In germline, CDR1 is SGHRS, CDR2 YFSETQ. CDR3 length: 16 amino acids.

The CDR3 loop is CASSPKLAGEGYEQYF. The CDR3 region has the DNA TGCGCCAGCAGCCCGAAACTAGCGGGAGAAGGTTACGAGCAGTACTTC. The genes are TRBV5-1 and TRBJ2-7, with 11 nucleotides matching TRBD2. CDR3 size: 16 residues. V shed 4 bases and J 4 bases; nucleotides not matched to a gene: 10. In germline, CDR1 is SGHRS, CDR2 YFSETQ.

This chain joins TRBV29-1 and TRBJ1-2; the match to TRBD1 covers 8 bases. Germline CDR1 and CDR2: SQVTM and ANQGSEA. Trimming cost V 0 bases and J 1 base; bases outside gene matches: 1. The CDR3 consists of 14 residues. CDR3 sequence: CSVEDGQGNYGYTF. CDR3 in DNA: TGCAGCGTTGAAGATGGACAGGGTAACTATGGCTACACCTTC.

Here the CDR3 DNA reads TGTGCCATCAGTACCGGGACTAGTGGAAATGAGCAGTTCTTC. Encoded protein: CAISTGTSGNEQFF. V is TRBV10-3 and J is TRBJ2-1; 8 bases map to TRBD2. The CDR3 runs to 14 residues. Germline V gene data show CDR1 as ENHRY and CDR2 as SYGVKD. J was trimmed by 7 bases and V by 5 bases; bases with no gene match: 7.

The sample holds one count of this clone. This chain joins TRBV6-5 and TRBJ2-5; 7 nucleotides agree with TRBD1. J lost 12 bases, V lost 2 bases, and 6 bases had no gene match. Germline CDR1 MNHEY, CDR2 SVGAGI. This CDR3 region has 12 residues. The CDR3 loop is CASSYEGAAEYF. CDR3 DNA sequence: TGTGCCAGCAGTTACGAGGGGGCTGCAGAGTACTTC.

The genes are TRBV5-8 and TRBJ2-5, with 12 nucleotides matching TRBD2. V trimming: 4 bases; J trimming: 0 bases; junction bases outside the gene matches: 7. Germline-derived CDR1 and CDR2 are SGHTS and YDEGEE. The length of the CDR3 is 17 residues. CDR3 nucleotide sequence: TGTGCCAGCAGCCTTGGGACTAGCGGGCGACACCAAGAGACCCAGTACTTC. Protein product: CASSLGTSGRHQETQYF.

The rearrangement links TRBV5-4 to TRBJ2-1; 12 bases match TRBD2. The CDR3 totals 19 residues. V lost 5 bases, J lost 1 base, and 13 bases stayed unmatched. CDR1 and CDR2 (germline): SGHNT, YYREEE (reference sequence). The CDR3 nucleotides are TGTGCCAGCAGACCGGGGCTAGCGGGGGGGGGAGGTTCCTACAATGAGCAGTTCTTC. Translation gives CASRPGLAGGGGSYNEQFF. Complete variable domain (other parts from reference TRBV5-4 and TRBJ2-1): ETGVTQSPTHLIKTRGQQVTLRCSSQSGHNTVSWYQQALGQGPQFIFQYYREEENGRGNFPPRFSGLQFPNYSSELNVNALELDDSALYLCASRPGLAGGGGSYNEQFFGPGTRLTVL.

This rearrangement joins TRBV9 to TRBJ2-7; possible D gene TRBD1, 6 bases. V lost 1 base, J lost 2 bases, and 13 bases lay in between. Germline V CDR1 and CDR2: SGDLS, YYNGEE. This CDR3 has 15 amino acids. The CDR3 DNA reads as TGTGCCAGCAGCGTAAGACCAGGGGATACCTACGAGCAGTACTTC. This gives the protein CASSVRPGDTYEQYF.

The V call is TRBV27, the J call TRBJ2-7; the match to TRBD1 covers 7 bases. Germline values: CDR1 MNHEY, CDR2 SMNVEV (reference sequence). V shed 2 bases, J shed 6 bases, and the junction held 7 bases outside the gene matches. The CDR3 loop spans 14 amino acids. The CDR3 loop is CASSLQGVRIEQYF. The CDR3 region has the DNA TGTGCCAGCAGTTTACAGGGGGTGCGTATCGAGCAGTACTTC.

For this clone: Germline and junction disagree at one end, which may indicate a read error. CDR3 loop: CASSKGQDYGYPF. In nucleotides, the CDR3 is TGCGCCAGCAGTAAAGGGCAGGACTATGGCTACCCCTTC. The J gene is TRBJ1-2, the V gene TRBV5-1; no clear D gene. The CDR3 is made up of 13 amino acids. Germline V gives CDR1 SGHRS, CDR2 YFSETQ.

This chain joins TRBV5-1 and TRBJ2-5, with D perhaps matching TRBD2 (5 bases). V was clipped by 4 bases and J by 9 bases, with 19 bases between them. The CDR3 is 14 residues long. Germline assignment: CDR1 SGHRS and CDR2 YFSETQ. The CDR3 protein is CASSALDREGSQYF. DNA of the CDR3: TGCGCCAGCAGCGCGCTTGACCGCGAGGGTTCCCAGTACTTC.

CDR3 in amino acids: CASNYPTAQGAYGYTF. The CDR3 DNA is TGTGCCAGCAACTACCCGACGGCGCAGGGGGCTTATGGCTACACCTTC. The rearrangement joins TRBV28 to TRBJ1-2; 8 positions match TRBD1. In germline, CDR1 is MDHEN, CDR2 SYDVKM. The CDR3 extends over 16 amino acids. V gave up 7 bases and J gave up 5 bases; unmatched junction bases: 15.

In its sample, this clone was seen a few times. This sequence joins TRBV9 and TRBJ2-7, with 8 bases matching TRBD1. Trimming at V came to 0 bases and at J to 5 bases, leaving 4 bases not matched to a gene. This CDR3 has 14 amino acids. Germline V lookup: CDR1 SGDLS, CDR2 YYNGEE. The CDR3 DNA follows: TGTGCCAGCAGCGTAGCCGACAGGGGCCACGAGCAGTACTTC. This encodes CASSVADRGHEQYF.

V gene TRBV5-4 combines with J gene TRBJ2-1; 8 bases are shared with TRBD2. The CDR3 is made up of 16 amino acids. With 0 bases clipped from V and 1 base from J, the junction kept 3 bases outside the gene matches. From germline, CDR1 is SGHNT and CDR2 YYREEE (reference sequence). The CDR3 DNA sequence: TGTGCCAGCAGCTTGGATGGGACTAGGTCCTACAATGAGCAGTTCTTC. The encoded protein is CASSLDGTRSYNEQFF. The complete variable domain, with remaining parts taken from reference TRBV5-4 and TRBJ2-1, reads ETGVTQSPTHLIKTRGQQVTLRCSSQSGHNTVSWYQQALGQGPQFIFQYYREEENGRGNFPPRFSGLQFPNYSSELNVNALELDDSALYLCASSLDGTRSYNEQFFGPGTRLTVL.

This clone appeared a few times. V and J are TRBV7-9 and TRBJ1-2; TRBD1 is a possible D gene (5 bases). The length of the CDR3 is 14 residues. V lost 5 bases and J 4 bases, leaving 14 bases between the germline ends. Germline assignment: CDR1 SEHNR and CDR2 FQNEAQ (reference sequence). The CDR3 region has the DNA TGTGCCAGCAGCCCCGGCTGGGGCGGCTATGGCTACACCTTC. Translated: CASSPGWGGYGYTF.